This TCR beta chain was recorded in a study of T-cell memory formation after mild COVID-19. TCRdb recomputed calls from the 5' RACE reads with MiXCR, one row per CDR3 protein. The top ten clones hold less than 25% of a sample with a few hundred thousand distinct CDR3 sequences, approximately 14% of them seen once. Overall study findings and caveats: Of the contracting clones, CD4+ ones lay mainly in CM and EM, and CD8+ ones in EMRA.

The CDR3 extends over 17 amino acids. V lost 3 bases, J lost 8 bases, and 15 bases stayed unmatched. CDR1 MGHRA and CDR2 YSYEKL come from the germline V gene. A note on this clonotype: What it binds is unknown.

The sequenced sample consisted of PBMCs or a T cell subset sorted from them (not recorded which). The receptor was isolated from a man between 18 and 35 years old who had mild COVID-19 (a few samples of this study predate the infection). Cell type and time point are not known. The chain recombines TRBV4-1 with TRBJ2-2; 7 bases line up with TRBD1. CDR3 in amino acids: CASSHSQGQEIRGELFF. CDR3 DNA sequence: TGCGCCAGCAGCCACTCACAAGGACAGGAGATTAGAGGGGAGCTGTTTTTT.